Listed below are T cell receptor beta chains from one sample, sequenced in a study of Ad26.COV2.S vaccination and SARS-CoV-2 variants. The assay was immunoSEQ multiplex PCR, and TCRdb's table has in-frame clones only and misses some. The sample holds about 350,000 clones, about 85% seen once. This material consisted of peripheral blood, taken in a trial of Ad26.COV2.S vaccine versus placebo. These receptors came from a person between 18 and 60 years old who received the Ad26.COV2.S COVID-19 vaccine or a placebo. CDR3s include the opening cysteine and the closing phenylalanine or tryptophan. The order of the fields is D gene, V gene, clone size, J gene, CDR3 DNA, CDR3 protein. The D gene is left open where the match is weak. The size entry is marked missing in some rows and otherwise reads once, few, many or a size class.

D: -; V: TRBV13; size: -; J: TRBJ2-3; DNA: TGTGCCAGCAGCTTAGCCTACCACAGGGACCAAGATACGCAGTATTTT; CDR3: CASSLAYHRDQDTQYF
D: -; V: TRBV25-1; size: -; J: TRBJ2-1; DNA: TGTGCCAGCCGAGAGGGGGGACATCCGTTCTTC; CDR3: CASREGGHPFF
D: TRBD2; V: TRBV5-1; size: -; J: TRBJ2-1; DNA: TGCGCCAGCAGCCCGGGACTAGCGGTTGGATCTGAGCAGTTCTTC; CDR3: CASSPGLAVGSEQFF
D: -; V: TRBV7-2; size: once; J: TRBJ1-4; DNA: TGTGCCAGCAGCTTAGTTGGGCGTTTGGGAGGTGAAAAACTGTTTTTT; CDR3: CASSLVGRLGGEKLFF
D: -; V: TRBV5-8; size: -; J: TRBJ1-1; DNA: TGTGCCAGCACCTCGGACAGAATGAACACTGAAGCTTTCTTT; CDR3: CASTSDRMNTEAFF
D: -; V: TRBV7-2; size: -; J: TRBJ1-1; DNA: TGTGCCAGCACCCCGGACAGAAGGAACACTGAAGCTTTCTTT; CDR3: CASTPDRRNTEAFF
D: -; V: TRBV5-6; size: -; J: TRBJ2-7; DNA: TGTGCCAGCAGCCCCTCAGGGGTCTACGAGCAGTACTTC; CDR3: CASSPSGVYEQYF
D: -; V: TRBV23-1; size: -; J: TRBJ2-7; DNA: TGCGCCAGCACTCAGGCCTCCTTTCCCTACGAGCAGTACTTC; CDR3: CASTQASFPYEQYF
D: TRBD1; V: TRBV5-1; size: -; J: TRBJ2-7; DNA: TGCGCCAGCTCTGGGACAGGGCGGAACTACGAGCAGTACTTC; CDR3: CASSGTGRNYEQYF
D: TRBD1; V: TRBV19; size: -; J: TRBJ2-2; DNA: TGTGCCAGTAGTATAATTTCGGGACAGGGTCGTTCCATCGGGGAGCTGTTTTTT; CDR3: CASSIISGQGRSIGELFF
D: TRBD1; V: TRBV15; size: -; J: TRBJ2-1; DNA: TGTGCCACCAGCAGAGGGGGGACAGGGGCTATCAATGAGCAGTTCTTC; CDR3: CATSRGGTGAINEQFF
D: -; V: TRBV7-9; size: -; J: TRBJ1-5; DNA: TGTGCCAGCAGCTCGAATTTCGGCAATCAGCCCCAGCATTTT; CDR3: CASSSNFGNQPQHF
D: -; V: TRBV11-2; size: -; J: TRBJ2-3; DNA: TGTGCCAGCAGCCTAGATAGGGGGGTGGAGTATTTT; CDR3: CASSLDRGVEYF
D: -; V: TRBV9; size: -; J: TRBJ1-5; DNA: TGTGCCAGCAGCGTAGATGACGGGACAAACCAGCCCCAGCATTTT; CDR3: CASSVDDGTNQPQHF
D: -; V: TRBV30; size: -; J: TRBJ2-3; DNA: TGTGCCTGGAGGGCTCGGGGGAGCACAGATACGCAGTATTTT; CDR3: CAWRARGSTDTQYF
D: TRBD1; V: TRBV6-5; size: -; J: TRBJ1-2; DNA: TGTGCCACGGGACAGGGGAATGGCTACACCTTC; CDR3: CATGQGNGYTF
D: -; V: TRBV2; size: -; J: TRBJ1-2; DNA: TGTGCCAGCAGTGAGAGGGTAAACTATGGCTACACCTTC; CDR3: CASSERVNYGYTF
D: TRBD1; V: TRBV4-2; size: -; J: TRBJ1-3; DNA: TGTGCCAGCGGACCTCCGACCGGGACAGGTGGAAACACCATATATTTT; CDR3: CASGPPTGTGGNTIYF
D: -; V: TRBV7-2; size: -; J: TRBJ2-1; DNA: TGTGCCAGCAGCTTATCCCCCTTAGGGAGAATTGAGCAGTTCTTC; CDR3: CASSLSPLGRIEQFF
D: -; V: TRBV3-1/TRBV3-2; size: -; J: TRBJ2-3; DNA: TGTGCCAGCAGCCAAGATCGCATGAGGGATACGCAGTATTTT; CDR3: CASSQDRMRDTQYF
D: -; V: TRBV30; size: once; J: TRBJ2-7; DNA: TGTGCCTGGAGTCCCGACAGGTTTGTCGAGCAGTACTTC; CDR3: CAWSPDRFVEQYF
D: -; V: TRBV10-1; size: -; J: TRBJ2-3; DNA: TGCGCCAGCAGGGGACTCACCGGGGTCCTAAAACGCACAGATACGCAGTATTTT; CDR3: CASRGLTGVLKRTDTQYF
D: -; V: TRBV27; size: -; J: TRBJ1-5; DNA: TGTGCCAGCAGCCCAACCCTGGGGCAGGGCAATCAGCCCCAGCATTTT; CDR3: CASSPTLGQGNQPQHF
D: -; V: TRBV4-3; size: few; J: TRBJ1-3; DNA: TGCGCCAGCAGCCAAGCCGAGGGTGGGGGGCTTGGAAACACCATATATTTT; CDR3: CASSQAEGGGLGNTIYF
D: -; V: TRBV5-6; size: -; J: TRBJ2-7; DNA: TGTGCCAGCAGCTCGGACCTAAATAACTACGAGCAGTACTTC; CDR3: CASSSDLNNYEQYF
D: -; V: TRBV14; size: -; J: TRBJ2-7; DNA: TGTGCCAGCAGCCAAGACAGGCCCCTCTCCTACGAGCAGTACTTC; CDR3: CASSQDRPLSYEQYF
D: TRBD1; V: TRBV2; size: -; J: TRBJ1-2; DNA: TGTGCCAGCAGTGAACAGGACAGGGTACATGGCTACACCTTC; CDR3: CASSEQDRVHGYTF
D: TRBD2; V: TRBV6-4; size: -; J: TRBJ2-3; DNA: TGTGCCAGCAGTCCTAGACTAGCGGGAGCTACAGATACGCAGTATTTT; CDR3: CASSPRLAGATDTQYF
D: -; V: TRBV6-5; size: -; J: TRBJ2-2; DNA: TGTGCCAGCAGTCTCACTTCTCGGGAGCTGTTTTTT; CDR3: CASSLTSRELFF
D: TRBD2; V: TRBV5-4; size: few; J: TRBJ2-1; DNA: TGTGCCAGCAGTCGGGGCGGGAGAGGATCCTACAATGAGCAGTTCTTC; CDR3: CASSRGGRGSYNEQFF
D: -; V: TRBV18; size: -; J: TRBJ1-2; DNA: TGTGCCAGCTCACCACAGACAGATGACTATGGCTACACCTTC; CDR3: CASSPQTDDYGYTF
D: TRBD1; V: TRBV7-3; size: few; J: TRBJ2-7; DNA: TGTGCCAGCAGCCCCCTCCGGACAGGGAAAGCGGACGAGCAGTACTTC; CDR3: CASSPLRTGKADEQYF
D: TRBD1; V: TRBV28; size: -; J: TRBJ1-4; DNA: TGTGCCAGCAGTTCCACCTACTCGGGACAGATTAATGAAAAACTGTTTTTT; CDR3: CASSSTYSGQINEKLFF
D: TRBD2; V: TRBV18; size: -; J: TRBJ2-1; DNA: TGTGCCAGCTCACCACGCCCTAGCGGGAGCTCCTACAATGAGCAGTTCTTC; CDR3: CASSPRPSGSSYNEQFF
D: -; V: TRBV18; size: -; J: TRBJ1-5; DNA: TGTGCCAGCTCACCACGTGGCCAGTTGGGTCAGCCCCAGCATTTT; CDR3: CASSPRGQLGQPQHF
D: TRBD1; V: TRBV7-9; size: -; J: TRBJ2-2; DNA: TGTGCCAGCAGTTCGGGACAGGGGGCTTACGGGGAGCTGTTTTTT; CDR3: CASSSGQGAYGELFF
D: -; V: TRBV6-1; size: -; J: TRBJ2-3; DNA: TGTGCCAGCAGTGAATTGGGACATTCTAGCACAGATACGCAGTATTTT; CDR3: CASSELGHSSTDTQYF
D: -; V: TRBV5-4; size: -; J: TRBJ1-4; DNA: TGTGCCAGCAGCAGTCAGCGGGGAGGGAATGAAAAACTGTTTTTT; CDR3: CASSSQRGGNEKLFF
D: -; V: TRBV5-5; size: -; J: TRBJ2-5; DNA: TGTGCCAGCAGCTCAAGACAGACCCAGTACTTC; CDR3: CASSSRQTQYF
D: -; V: TRBV3-1/TRBV3-2; size: once; J: TRBJ2-7; DNA: TGTGCCAGCAGCCAAGCGGGCATGGGGTTCTACGAGCAGTACTTC; CDR3: CASSQAGMGFYEQYF
D: -; V: TRBV4-3; size: -; J: TRBJ2-1; DNA: TGCGCCAGCAGCCAAGATTGGGTAGGGTTGAATGAGCAGTTCTTC; CDR3: CASSQDWVGLNEQFF
D: -; V: TRBV27; size: -; J: TRBJ1-1; DNA: TGTGCCAGCAGTTTATCCCAGGGGCCGGTTTTCTTT; CDR3: CASSLSQGPVFF
D: -; V: TRBV11-3; size: -; J: TRBJ2-1; DNA: TGTGCCAGCAGCCACACTAGGGGTTTATTCAATGAGCAGTTCTTC; CDR3: CASSHTRGLFNEQFF
D: -; V: TRBV4-3; size: -; J: TRBJ1-1; DNA: TGCGCCAGCAGCCAAAAGGGGAATGTGAACACTGAAGCTTTCTTT; CDR3: CASSQKGNVNTEAFF
D: TRBD1; V: TRBV18; size: -; J: TRBJ1-2; DNA: TGTGCCAGCTCACCACCTGACAGGGCTAACTATGGCTACACCTTC; CDR3: CASSPPDRANYGYTF
D: -; V: TRBV20-1; size: -; J: TRBJ2-7; DNA: TGCAGTGCTAGTCGAGGGGGCTACGAGCAGTACTTC; CDR3: CSASRGGYEQYF